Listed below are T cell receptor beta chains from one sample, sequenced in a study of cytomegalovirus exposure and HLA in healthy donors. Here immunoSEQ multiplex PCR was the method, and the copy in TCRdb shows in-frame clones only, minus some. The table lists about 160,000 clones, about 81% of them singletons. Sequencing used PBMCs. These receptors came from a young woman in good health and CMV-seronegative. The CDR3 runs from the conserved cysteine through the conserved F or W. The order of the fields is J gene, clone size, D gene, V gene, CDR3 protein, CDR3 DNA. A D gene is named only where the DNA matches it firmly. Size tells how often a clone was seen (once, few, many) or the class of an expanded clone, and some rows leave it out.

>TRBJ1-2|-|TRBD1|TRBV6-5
CASSYRGPDGYTF
TGTGCCAGCAGTTACAGGGGGCCCGATGGCTACACCTTC
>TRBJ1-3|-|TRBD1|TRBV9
CASSATGQGYAGNTIYF
TGTGCCAGCAGCGCCACGGGACAGGGTTATGCCGGAAACACCATATATTTT
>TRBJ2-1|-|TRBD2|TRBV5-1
CASSILAGEDNEQFF
TGCGCCAGCAGCATTTTAGCGGGGGAGGACAATGAGCAGTTCTTC
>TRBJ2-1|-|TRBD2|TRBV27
CASSHPRGRGRHNEQFF
TGTGCCAGCAGTCACCCCCGAGGGCGCGGGAGGCACAATGAGCAGTTCTTC
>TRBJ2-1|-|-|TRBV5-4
CASSQRTGYNEQFF
TGTGCCAGCAGTCAGCGGACTGGCTACAATGAGCAGTTCTTC
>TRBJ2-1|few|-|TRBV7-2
CASSLRGILDRTNNEQFF
TGTGCCAGCAGCTTACGAGGGATATTAGACAGGACCAACAATGAGCAGTTCTTC
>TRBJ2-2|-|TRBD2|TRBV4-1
CASSQVTSGGELFF
TGCGCCAGCAGCCAAGTGACTAGCGGCGGGGAGCTGTTTTTT
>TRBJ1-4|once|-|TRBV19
CASSARQALLNEKLFF
TGTGCCAGTAGTGCTCGACAGGCCCTGCTTAATGAAAAACTGTTTTTT
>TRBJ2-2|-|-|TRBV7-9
CASSKTVGTGELFF
TGTGCCAGCAGCAAAACAGTAGGCACCGGGGAGCTGTTTTTT
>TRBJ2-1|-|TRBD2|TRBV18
CASSPRLAGAYNEQFF
TGTGCCAGCTCACCGCGACTAGCGGGAGCCTACAATGAGCAGTTCTTC
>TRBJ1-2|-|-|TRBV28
CASSPDSGYTF
TGTGCCAGCAGTCCCGACAGTGGCTACACCTTC
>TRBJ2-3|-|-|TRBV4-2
CASSKQGPDTQYF
TGTGCCAGCAGCAAACAGGGTCCAGATACGCAGTATTTT
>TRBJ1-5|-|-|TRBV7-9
CASSLVGRQAEPQHF
TGTGCCAGCAGCTTAGTCGGCAGACAGGCGGAGCCCCAGCATTTT
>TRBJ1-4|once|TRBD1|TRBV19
CASSLLQGAFVSNEKLFF
TGTGCCAGTAGTCTCTTACAGGGGGCCTTCGTATCAAATGAAAAACTGTTTTTT
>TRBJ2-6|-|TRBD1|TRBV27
CASSFRTGISSGANVLTF
TGTGCCAGCAGTTTTAGGACAGGGATAAGCTCTGGGGCCAACGTCCTGACTTTC
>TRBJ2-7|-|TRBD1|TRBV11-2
CASSLGDRGQQYF
TGTGCCAGCAGCTTAGGGGACAGGGGACAGCAGTACTTC
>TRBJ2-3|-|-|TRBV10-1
CASSEGRTTSTDTQYF
TGCGCCAGCAGTGAGGGGAGGACAACTAGCACAGATACGCAGTATTTT
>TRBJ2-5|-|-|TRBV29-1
CSADIVETQYF
TGCAGCGCCGACATCGTAGAGACCCAGTACTTC
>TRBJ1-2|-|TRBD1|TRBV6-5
CASSYGTGLYGYTF
TGTGCCAGCAGTTACGGGACAGGGCTCTATGGCTACACCTTC
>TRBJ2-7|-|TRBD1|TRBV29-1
CSVDFTGEGEQYF
TGCAGCGTTGATTTCACAGGGGAAGGCGAGCAGTACTTC
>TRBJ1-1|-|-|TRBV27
CASSYTGLNTEAFF
TGTGCCAGCAGTTATACAGGCCTGAACACTGAAGCTTTCTTT
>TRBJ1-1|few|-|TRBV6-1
CASSPEGGTTEAFF
TGTGCCAGCAGTCCGGAGGGGGGGACCACTGAAGCTTTCTTT
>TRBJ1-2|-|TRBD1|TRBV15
CATSPTGTGGFNYGYTF
TGTGCCACCAGCCCTACCGGGACAGGGGGATTTAACTATGGCTACACCTTC
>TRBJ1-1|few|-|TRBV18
CASSPGENTEAFF
TGTGCCAGCTCACCCGGAGAGAACACTGAAGCTTTCTTT
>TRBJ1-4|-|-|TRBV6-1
CASRGLATNEKLFF
TGTGCCAGCCGTGGACTGGCAACTAATGAAAAACTGTTTTTT
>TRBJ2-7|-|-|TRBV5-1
CASSLRGHQGQYF
TGCGCCAGCAGCTTACGTGGGCACCAGGGGCAGTACTTC
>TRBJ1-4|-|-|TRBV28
CASSSTGPGRKLFF
TGTGCCAGCAGTTCTACAGGGCCGGGGCGAAAACTGTTTTTT
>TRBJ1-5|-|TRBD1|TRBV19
CATRDRGKVPQHF
TGTGCCACCCGGGACAGGGGAAAGGTGCCCCAGCATTTT
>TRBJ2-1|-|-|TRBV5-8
CASSSDYYNEQFF
TGTGCCAGCAGCTCGGACTACTACAATGAGCAGTTCTTC
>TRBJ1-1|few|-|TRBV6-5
CASSYQVNTEAFF
TGTGCCAGCAGTTACCAGGTGAACACTGAAGCTTTCTTT
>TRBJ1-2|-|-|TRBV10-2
CASRTLGPNYGYTF
TGCGCCAGCAGGACTCTCGGTCCTAACTATGGCTACACCTTC